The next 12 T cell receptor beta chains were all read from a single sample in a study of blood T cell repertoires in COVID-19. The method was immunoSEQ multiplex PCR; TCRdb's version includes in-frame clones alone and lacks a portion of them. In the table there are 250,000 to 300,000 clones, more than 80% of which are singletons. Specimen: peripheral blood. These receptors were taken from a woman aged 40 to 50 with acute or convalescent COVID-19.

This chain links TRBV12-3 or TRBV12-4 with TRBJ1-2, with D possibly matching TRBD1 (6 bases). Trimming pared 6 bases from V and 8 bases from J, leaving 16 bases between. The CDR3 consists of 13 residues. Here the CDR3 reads CASRATGVLGYTF. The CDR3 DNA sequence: TGTGCCAGCAGGGCGACAGGTGTGTTGGGCTACACCTTC.

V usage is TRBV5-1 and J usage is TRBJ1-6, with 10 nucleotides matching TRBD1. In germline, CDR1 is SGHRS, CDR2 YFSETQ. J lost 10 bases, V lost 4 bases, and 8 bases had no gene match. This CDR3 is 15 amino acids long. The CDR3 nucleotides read TGCGCCAGCAGCCTGACAGGGGGCGCGTCCTCACCCCTCCACTTT. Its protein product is CASSLTGGASSPLHF.

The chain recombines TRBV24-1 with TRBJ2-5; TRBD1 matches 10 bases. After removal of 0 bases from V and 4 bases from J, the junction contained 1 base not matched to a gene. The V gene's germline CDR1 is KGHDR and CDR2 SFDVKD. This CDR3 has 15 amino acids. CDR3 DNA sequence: TGTGCCACCAGTGATTTGAGGGACAGGGGAGAGACCCAGTACTTC. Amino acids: CATSDLRDRGETQYF.

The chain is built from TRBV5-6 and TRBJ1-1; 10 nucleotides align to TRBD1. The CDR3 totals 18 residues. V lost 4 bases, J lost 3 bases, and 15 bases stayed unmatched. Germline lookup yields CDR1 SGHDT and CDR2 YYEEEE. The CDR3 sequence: CASSGPTGGGFSYTEAFF. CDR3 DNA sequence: TGTGCCAGCAGCGGGCCGACAGGGGGCGGATTTTCGTACACTGAAGCTTTCTTT.

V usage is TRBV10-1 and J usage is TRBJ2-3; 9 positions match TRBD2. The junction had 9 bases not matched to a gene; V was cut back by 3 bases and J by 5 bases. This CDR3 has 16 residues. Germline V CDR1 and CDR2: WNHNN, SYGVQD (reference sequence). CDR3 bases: TGCGCCAGCAGTGAAAGGCGGGGGGGCCAGATAGATACGCAGTATTTT. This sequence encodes CASSERRGGQIDTQYF.

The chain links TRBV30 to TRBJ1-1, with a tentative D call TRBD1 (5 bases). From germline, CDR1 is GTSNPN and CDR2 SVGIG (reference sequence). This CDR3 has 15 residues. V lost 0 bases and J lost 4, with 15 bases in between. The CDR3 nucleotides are TGTGCCTGGAGTGTACAGGTCAGGGTGGGCACTGAAGCTTTCTTT. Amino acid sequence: CAWSVQVRVGTEAFF.

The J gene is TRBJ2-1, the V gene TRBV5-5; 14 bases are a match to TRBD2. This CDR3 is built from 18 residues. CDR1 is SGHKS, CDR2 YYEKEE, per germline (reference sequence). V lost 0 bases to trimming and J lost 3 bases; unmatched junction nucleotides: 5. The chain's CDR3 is CASSLGLAGGRFYNEQFF. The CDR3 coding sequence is TGTGCCAGCAGCTTGGGACTAGCGGGGGGGCGGTTCTACAATGAGCAGTTCTTC. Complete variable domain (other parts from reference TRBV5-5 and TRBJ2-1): DAGVTQSPTHLIKTRGQQVTLRCSPISGHKSVSWYQQVLGQGPQFIFQYYEKEERGRGNFPDRFSARQFPNYSSELNVNALLLGDSALYLCASSLGLAGGRFYNEQFFGPGTRLTVL.

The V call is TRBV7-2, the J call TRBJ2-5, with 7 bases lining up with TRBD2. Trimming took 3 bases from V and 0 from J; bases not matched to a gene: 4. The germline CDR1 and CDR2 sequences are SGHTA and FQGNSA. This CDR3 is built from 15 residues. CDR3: CASSLPGRYQETQYF. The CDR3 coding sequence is TGTGCCAGCAGCTTGCCCGGGAGGTACCAAGAGACCCAGTACTTC.

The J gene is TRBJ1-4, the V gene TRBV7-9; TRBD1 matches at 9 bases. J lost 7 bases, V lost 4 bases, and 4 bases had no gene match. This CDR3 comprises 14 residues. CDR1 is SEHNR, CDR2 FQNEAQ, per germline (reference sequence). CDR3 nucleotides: TGTGCCAGCAGCTACGGGACAGGGTCTGAAAAACTGTTTTTT. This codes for CASSYGTGSEKLFF.

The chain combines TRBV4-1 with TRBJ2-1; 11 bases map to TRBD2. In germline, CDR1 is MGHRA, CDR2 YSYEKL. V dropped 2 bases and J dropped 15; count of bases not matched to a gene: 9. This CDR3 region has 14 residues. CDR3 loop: CASSQLVAGGPTFF. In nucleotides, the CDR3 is TGCGCCAGCAGCCAACTAGTAGCGGGGGGGCCGACGTTCTTC.

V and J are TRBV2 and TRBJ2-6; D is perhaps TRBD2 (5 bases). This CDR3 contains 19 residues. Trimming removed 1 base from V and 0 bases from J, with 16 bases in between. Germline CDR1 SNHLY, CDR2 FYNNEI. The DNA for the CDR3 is TGTGCCAGCAGTGAAGTTCCGGTCAGGAGGTCCTCTGGGGCCAACGTCCTGACTTTC. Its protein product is CASSEVPVRRSSGANVLTF. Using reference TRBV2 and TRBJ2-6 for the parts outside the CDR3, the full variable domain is EPEVTQTPSHQVTQMGQEVILRCVPISNHLYFYWYRQILGQKVEFLVSFYNNEISEKSEIFDDQFSVERPDGSNFTLKIRSTKLEDSAMYFCASSEVPVRRSSGANVLTFGAGSRLTVL.

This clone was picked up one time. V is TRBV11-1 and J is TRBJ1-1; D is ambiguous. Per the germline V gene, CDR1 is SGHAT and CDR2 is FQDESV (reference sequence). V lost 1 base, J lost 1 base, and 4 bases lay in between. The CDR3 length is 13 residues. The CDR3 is CASSLVRNTEAFF. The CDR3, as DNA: TGTGCCAGCAGCTTAGTCCGGAACACTGAAGCTTTCTTT.